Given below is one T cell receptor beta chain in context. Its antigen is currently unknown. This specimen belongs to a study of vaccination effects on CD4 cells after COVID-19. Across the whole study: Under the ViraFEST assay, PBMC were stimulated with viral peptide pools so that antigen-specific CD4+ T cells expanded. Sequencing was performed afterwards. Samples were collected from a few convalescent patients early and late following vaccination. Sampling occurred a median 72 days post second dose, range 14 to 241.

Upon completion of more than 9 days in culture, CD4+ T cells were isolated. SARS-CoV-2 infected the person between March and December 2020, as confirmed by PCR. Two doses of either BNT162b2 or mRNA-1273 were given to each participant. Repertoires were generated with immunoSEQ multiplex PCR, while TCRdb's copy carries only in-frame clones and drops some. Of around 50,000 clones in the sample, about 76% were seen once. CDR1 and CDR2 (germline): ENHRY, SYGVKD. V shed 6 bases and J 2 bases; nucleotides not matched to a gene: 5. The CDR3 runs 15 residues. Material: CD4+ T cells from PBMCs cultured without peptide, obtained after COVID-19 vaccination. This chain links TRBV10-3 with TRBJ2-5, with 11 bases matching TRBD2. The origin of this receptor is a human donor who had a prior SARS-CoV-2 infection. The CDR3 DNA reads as TGTGCCATCAGGAAGGGGACTAGCGGACAAGAGACCCAGTACTTC. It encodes CAIRKGTSGQETQYF.